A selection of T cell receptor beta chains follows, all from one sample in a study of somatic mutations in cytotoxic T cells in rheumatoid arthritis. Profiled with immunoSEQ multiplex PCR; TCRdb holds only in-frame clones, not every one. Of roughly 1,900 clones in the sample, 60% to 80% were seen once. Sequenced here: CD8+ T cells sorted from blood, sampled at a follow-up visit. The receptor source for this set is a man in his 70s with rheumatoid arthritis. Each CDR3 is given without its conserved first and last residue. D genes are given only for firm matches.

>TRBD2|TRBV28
ASRPGTSGERPYEQY
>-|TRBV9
ASSVDPQIGQRGSYT
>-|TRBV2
ASSEPEENIQY
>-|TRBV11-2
ASSSADTQY
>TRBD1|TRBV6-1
ASSVTGEWTYEQY
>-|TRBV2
ASSDPPLEQY
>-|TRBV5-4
ASSLQTSEQY
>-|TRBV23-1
ASSHRQTTNEKLF
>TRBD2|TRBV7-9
ASSAKPPGLAYNEQF
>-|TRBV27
ASSLLIGGDNEQF
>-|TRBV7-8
ASSPTMGGRWDTEAF
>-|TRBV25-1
ASSEGNTEAF